The rows below give T cell receptor beta chains drawn from one sample of a study of CD8 T cells in ankylosing spondylitis. TCRdb reprocessed the 5' RACE reads with MiXCR, giving one entry per CDR3 protein. The sample has roughly 170,000 distinct CDR3 sequences, around a tenth seen once; the top ten hold about 14%. The specimen was blood, either unsorted or a sorted T cell fraction (not recorded which). The receptors were sampled from a female donor with ankylosing spondylitis or in good health (not recorded which). Each CDR3 is given with its conserved first and last residue. A D gene is named only where the DNA matches it firmly. Some rows have no size entry. The others give once, few or many, or a class for an expanded clone.

size,D,J,V,DNA,CDR3
.,.,TRBJ2-5,TRBV6-2/TRBV6-3,TGTGCCAGCAGTGAGGGGGAACTCCAAGAGACCCAGTACTTC,CASSEGELQETQYF
.,TRBD2,TRBJ2-1,TRBV7-9,TGTGCCAGCGTGGGGCTAGCGGACAATGAGCAGTTCTTC,CASVGLADNEQFF
many,.,TRBJ2-7,TRBV20-1,TGCAGTGCTAGAGACTCAGACTCCTACGAGCAGTACTTC,CSARDSDSYEQYF
few,.,TRBJ1-4,TRBV6-5,TGTGCCAGCAGTTACTCCCCGGATGCAACTAATGAAAAACTGTTTTTT,CASSYSPDATNEKLFF
.,TRBD1,TRBJ2-2,TRBV10-1,TGCGCCAGCAGTGAGTACACCGGGACAGGGCAGAGCACCGGGGAGCTGTTTTTT,CASSEYTGTGQSTGELFF
once,.,TRBJ2-4,TRBV11-2,TGTGCCAGCAGCTTAGGGCTAGAAAACATTCAGTACTTC,CASSLGLENIQYF
.,.,TRBJ2-7,TRBV5-1,TGCGCCAGCAGCTGGGTAGGGGGGTCCTACGAGCAGTACTTC,CASSWVGGSYEQYF
many,.,TRBJ1-5,TRBV5-6,TGTGCCAGCAGCATGCACGGCCATCAGCCCCAGCATTTT,CASSMHGHQPQHF
many,.,TRBJ2-1,TRBV29-1,TGCAGCGGGCGGCTCGACAATGAGCAGTTCTTC,CSGRLDNEQFF
many,.,TRBJ1-2,TRBV20-1,TGCAGTGCTACCAGCTACTATGGCTACACCTTC,CSATSYYGYTF
.,.,TRBJ2-1,TRBV4-1,TGCGCCAGCAGCCAAGATAGAGGTTTGGGACGAACTAGAGATAGCTCCTACAATGAGCAGTTCTTC,CASSQDRGLGRTRDSSYNEQFF
.,.,TRBJ2-3,TRBV6-1,TGTGCCAGCACCCTGTCCTTTGGCACAGATACGCAGTATTTT,CASTLSFGTDTQYF
few,TRBD1,TRBJ1-5,TRBV27,TGTGCCAGCGGACAGGGCGGCTTGGGCAATCAGCCCCAGCATTTT,CASGQGGLGNQPQHF
few,.,TRBJ2-2,TRBV10-3,TGTGCCACCCAGGGGTTCACCGGGGAGCTGTTTTTT,CATQGFTGELFF
few,.,TRBJ1-1,TRBV30,TGTGCCTGGATACGAGGGAACACTGAAGCTTTCTTT,CAWIRGNTEAFF
few,.,TRBJ2-1,TRBV28,TGTGCCAGCAATTATGGCAGGGACAAGTTCTTC,CASNYGRDKFF
many,TRBD1,TRBJ1-1,TRBV7-6,TGTGCCAGCAGCCACGGACAGGGATACACTGAAGCTTTCTTT,CASSHGQGYTEAFF
many,.,TRBJ2-6,TRBV15,TGTGCCACCAGCAGTCGTAACTCTGGGGCCAACGTCCTGACTTTC,CATSSRNSGANVLTF
.,TRBD1,TRBJ2-7,TRBV5-1,TGCGCCAGCAGCTGGGGACAGGGCGTACACGAGCAGTACTTC,CASSWGQGVHEQYF
many,TRBD1,TRBJ1-1,TRBV5-5,TGTGCCAGCATCCCGGGGACAGACACTGAAGCTTTCTTT,CASIPGTDTEAFF
.,TRBD1,TRBJ1-2,TRBV6-1,TGTGCCAGCCGTCCGGGACAGGCTCAGGTGGGCTACACCTTC,CASRPGQAQVGYTF
few,TRBD2,TRBJ2-3,TRBV12-3/TRBV12-4,TGTGCCAGCAGTTCGCTCGGGGAGCGGGAGACAGATACGCAGTATTTT,CASSSLGERETDTQYF
.,TRBD2,TRBJ2-1,TRBV5-6,TGTGCCAGCAGACCGGGACTAGCTCAAAATGAGCAGTTCTTC,CASRPGLAQNEQFF
many,.,TRBJ1-1,TRBV4-3,TGCGCCAGCAGCCAAGCCCTGCTATTTGGCACTGAAGCTTTCTTT,CASSQALLFGTEAFF
few,.,TRBJ2-7,TRBV4-2,TGTGCCAGCAGCCATGACGGAGACGAGCAGTACTTC,CASSHDGDEQYF
few,.,TRBJ1-1,TRBV5-1,TGCGCCAGCAGTACTACAGGGTTGAACACTGAAGCTTTCTTT,CASSTTGLNTEAFF
many,TRBD2,TRBJ2-1,TRBV4-3,TGCGCCAGCAGCCAAGATAGGGCTAGCGGGACCTACAATGAGCAGTTCTTC,CASSQDRASGTYNEQFF
.,TRBD2,TRBJ2-7,TRBV4-2,TGTGCCAGCAGCCGAGGACTAGCGAACGAGCAGTACTTC,CASSRGLANEQYF
.,.,TRBJ1-1,TRBV5-4,TGTGCCAGCAGCTTGGTTGGGGGGCCAACTGAAGCTTTCTTT,CASSLVGGPTEAFF
few,.,TRBJ1-1,TRBV6-6,TGTGCCAGCAGTTACGCAAACAGGGCCGAAGCTTTCTTT,CASSYANRAEAFF
few,.,TRBJ2-1,TRBV28,TGTGCCAGCAGTCCCGAACCTAGCTCCTACAATGAGCAGTTCTTC,CASSPEPSSYNEQFF
many,TRBD1,TRBJ2-1,TRBV11-2,TGTGCCAGCAGCATGACAGGGTATGAGCAGTTCTTC,CASSMTGYEQFF
.,.,TRBJ2-1,TRBV2,TGTGCCAGCAGCCGACTGAACTGCAATGAGCAGTTCTTC,CASSRLNCNEQFF
few,.,TRBJ2-2,TRBV30,TGTGCCTGGAGGAAGTGGACGACCGGGGAGCTGTTTTTT,CAWRKWTTGELFF
.,.,TRBJ2-7,TRBV27,TGTGCCAGCAGTTTAACAATACTAGCAGATACGTACTTC,CASSLTILADTYF
few,.,TRBJ1-1,TRBV19,TGTGCCAGTAGTATTCAGGCAATGAACACTGAAGCTTTCTTT,CASSIQAMNTEAFF
.,TRBD1,TRBJ2-7,TRBV20-1,TGCAGTGCTAGGGGACAGGCCTACGAGCAGTACTTC,CSARGQAYEQYF
few,.,TRBJ2-7,TRBV20-1,TGCAGTGCCTCGACTGGGGTCGAGCAGTACTTC,CSASTGVEQYF
few,TRBD2,TRBJ2-7,TRBV6-1,TGTGCCAGCAGTGAAGCAGTCGGGGGGGTGGGCGAGCAGTACTTC,CASSEAVGGVGEQYF
.,.,TRBJ2-2,TRBV4-1,TGCGCCAGCAGCCGCCACCCTGGAGGGACCGGGGAGCTGTTTTTT,CASSRHPGGTGELFF
few,.,TRBJ2-5,TRBV4-1,TGCGCCAGCAGCCAAGTCGTAGCTACCCAAGAGACCCAGTACTTC,CASSQVVATQETQYF
few,.,TRBJ1-5,TRBV7-8,TGTGCCAGCAGAGGGGGGCCCCAGCATTTT,CASRGGPQHF
.,TRBD2,TRBJ2-2,TRBV12-3/TRBV12-4,TGTGTCAGCAGTTTGTGGGGACTAGCGGGGTACACCGGGGAGCTGTTTTTT,CVSSLWGLAGYTGELFF
.,TRBD2,TRBJ2-5,TRBV5-5,TGTGCCAGCAGCTCTGGGCCGGGGGGAGAGACCCAGTACTTC,CASSSGPGGETQYF
.,.,TRBJ2-5,TRBV12-3/TRBV12-4,TGTGCCAGCAGTTTAGGACAGGGACTAGAGACCCAGTACTTC,CASSLGQGLETQYF
.,TRBD2,TRBJ2-5,TRBV12-3/TRBV12-4,TGTGCCAGCAGTTCGACTAGCGGGACCGGAGAGACCCAGTACTTC,CASSSTSGTGETQYF
many,.,TRBJ1-5,TRBV6-2/TRBV6-3,TGTGCCAGCAGCTCCTCCATTTCTAGCAATCAGCCCCAGCATTTT,CASSSSISSNQPQHF
few,TRBD1,TRBJ1-1,TRBV5-1,TGCGCCAGCAGCTCGGGACAGGGAGGAGGCACTGAAGCTTTCTTT,CASSSGQGGGTEAFF
many,.,TRBJ1-1,TRBV4-3,TGCGCCAGCAGCCAAGACATAAACCCGAACACTGAAGCTTTCTTT,CASSQDINPNTEAFF
.,.,TRBJ2-1,TRBV6-1,TGTGTCAGCAGTGAAGCGTCTAGCAGATTTACCAATGAGCAGTTCTTC,CVSSEASSRFTNEQFF
few,.,TRBJ1-4,TRBV9,TGTGCCAGCAGCGCCGAGTCGAGGATGGGGGAAAAACTGTTTTTT,CASSAESRMGEKLFF
.,TRBD2,TRBJ2-7,TRBV6-5,TGTGCCAGCAGTTACCAGGCGGGAGGCTTCGAGCAGTACTTC,CASSYQAGGFEQYF
few,.,TRBJ2-6,TRBV28,TGTGCCAGCAGTGTTGACTCTGGGGCCAACGTCCTGACTTTC,CASSVDSGANVLTF